This TCR beta chain was sequenced during a study of cytomegalovirus exposure and HLA in healthy donors. In the PCR, 60 Vbeta and 13 Jbeta primers were used. The protocol was immunoSEQ multiplex PCR, while the TCRdb copy is restricted to in-frame clones and leaves out a portion. There are about 97,000 clones in the sample; about three fifths occur only once, and about 4.5% lies in the top ten. This CDR3 is 13 amino acids long. Germline V gives CDR1 SGHDT, CDR2 YYEEEE. V dropped 0 bases and J dropped 12; count of bases not matched to a gene: 7. The V and J genes are TRBV5-6 and TRBJ2-3, with TRBD2 identical over 7 bases. The specimen was PBMCs. The TCR comes from a human donor in good health. The CDR3 protein is CASSLDLGEGQYF. The CDR3 DNA reads TGTGCCAGCAGCTTGGATTTGGGGGAGGGCCAGTATTTT.